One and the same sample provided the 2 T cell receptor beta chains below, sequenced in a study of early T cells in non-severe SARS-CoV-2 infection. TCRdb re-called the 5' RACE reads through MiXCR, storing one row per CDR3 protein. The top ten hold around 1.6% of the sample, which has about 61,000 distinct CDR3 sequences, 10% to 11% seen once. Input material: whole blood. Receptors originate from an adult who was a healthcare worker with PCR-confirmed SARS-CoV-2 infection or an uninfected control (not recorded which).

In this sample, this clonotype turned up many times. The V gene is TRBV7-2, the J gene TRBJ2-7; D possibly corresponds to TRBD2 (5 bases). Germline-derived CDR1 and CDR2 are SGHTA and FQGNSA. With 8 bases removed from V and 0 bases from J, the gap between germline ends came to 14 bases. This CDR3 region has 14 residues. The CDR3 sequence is CASLKEVSSYEQYF. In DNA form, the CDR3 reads TGTGCCAGCCTTAAGGAGGTCAGCTCCTACGAGCAGTACTTC. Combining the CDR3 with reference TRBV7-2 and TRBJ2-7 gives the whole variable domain GAGVSQSPSNKVTEKGKDVELRCDPISGHTALYWYRQSLGQGLEFLIYFQGNSAPDKSGLPSDRFSAERTGGSVSTLTIQRTQQEDSAVYLCASLKEVSSYEQYFGPGTRLTVT.

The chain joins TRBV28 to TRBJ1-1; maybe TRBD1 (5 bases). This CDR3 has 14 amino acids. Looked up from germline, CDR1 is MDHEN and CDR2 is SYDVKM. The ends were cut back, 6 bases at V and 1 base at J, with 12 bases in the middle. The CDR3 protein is CASRPPGKNTEAFF. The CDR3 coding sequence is TGTGCCAGCAGACCCCCAGGGAAGAACACTGAAGCTTTCTTT.